This T cell receptor beta chain was identified during a study of liver allograft versus peripheral blood T cells (dated by TCRdb to 2020 to 2022). Some background on the complete study: The study compared T cell receptor repertoires found within transplanted livers against repertoires in the peripheral blood of liver transplant recipients.

General conclusions and limits of the study: The T cell receptor repertoires within liver allografts were reported to be different from the T cell receptor repertoires detected in peripheral blood.

Sequencing used an Illumina MiSeq. TCRdb redid the processing of the public reads, applying fastp at Q25 and MiXCR, and retained in-frame beta chains. Every distinct CDR3 protein forms one entry, paired with its most common genes and DNA. The sample contains roughly 4,000 distinct CDR3 sequences, about a fifth of them found a single time. The top ten clonotypes cover 4.5% of the sample. Cut back by 0 bases and 1 base, the V and J ends lie 10 bases apart. The CDR3 goes from the cysteine to the phenylalanine over 16 residues. The DNA shown is the 48-base CDR3, in frame from base 1. The germline V gene supplies CDR1 SGHTA and CDR2 FQGTGA. By share, this clonotype ranks as medium-sized (0.01 to 0.1%). Its antigen specificity is not known. Base-call qualities are not available, and no considerably larger clone is one nucleotide away.

This chain joins TRBV7-3 to TRBJ2-1; the D segment may tentatively be TRBD1 or TRBD2, each giving 6 matched bases. This receptor was identified in a human patient who had a liver transplant. Post transplant, some T cells may arise from the graft donor. The DNA sequence follows: TGTGCCAGCAGCTTAACGGGGGCGGGGTCCTACAATGAGCAGTTCTTC. It translates to CASSLTGAGSYNEQFF.